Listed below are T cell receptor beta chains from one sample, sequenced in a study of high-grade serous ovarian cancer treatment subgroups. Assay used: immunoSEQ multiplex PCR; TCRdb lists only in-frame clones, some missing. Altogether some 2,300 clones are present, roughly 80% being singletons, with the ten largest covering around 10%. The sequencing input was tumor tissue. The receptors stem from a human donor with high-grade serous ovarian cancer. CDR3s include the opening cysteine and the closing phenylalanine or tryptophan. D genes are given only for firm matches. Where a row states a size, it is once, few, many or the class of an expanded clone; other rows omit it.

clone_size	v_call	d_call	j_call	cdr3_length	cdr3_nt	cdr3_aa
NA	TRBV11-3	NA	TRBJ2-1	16	TGTGCCAGCAGCTTAGGGTCCACCGGCGGGTACAATGAGCAGTTCTTC	CASSLGSTGGYNEQFF
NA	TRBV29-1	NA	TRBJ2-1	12	TGCAGCGTTGATCTGCTAAGGGATGAGCAGTTCTTC	CSVDLLRDEQFF
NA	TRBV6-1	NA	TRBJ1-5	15	TGTGCCAGCAGTGGACAGGCGAATAGCAATCAGCCCCAGCATTTT	CASSGQANSNQPQHF
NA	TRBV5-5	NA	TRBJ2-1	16	TGTGCCAGCAGCTTCGCCGCGGAGCGGAAATACAATGAGCAGTTCTTC	CASSFAAERKYNEQFF
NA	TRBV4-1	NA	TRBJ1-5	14	TGCGCCAGCAGCCCATCAGGTGCCGATCAGCCCCAGCATTTT	CASSPSGADQPQHF
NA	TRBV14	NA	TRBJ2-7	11	TGTGCCAGCAGCCAAGGGCAGAAGCAGTACTTC	CASSQGQKQYF
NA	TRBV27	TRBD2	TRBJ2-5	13	TGTGCCAGCAGGGGGGGGGAACAAGAGACCCAGTACTTC	CASRGGEQETQYF
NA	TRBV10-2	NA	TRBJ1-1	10	TGCGCCAGCAGGGACACTGAAGCTTTCTTT	CASRDTEAFF
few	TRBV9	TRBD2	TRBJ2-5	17	TGTGCCAGCAGCGCCGGGACTAGCGGGGGGCTACAAGAGACCCAGTACTTC	CASSAGTSGGLQETQYF
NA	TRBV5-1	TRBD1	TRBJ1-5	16	TGCGCCAGCAGCGAGACAGGGCTCAACGGCAATCAGCCCCAGCATTTT	CASSETGLNGNQPQHF
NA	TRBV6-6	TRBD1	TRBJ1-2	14	TGTGCCAGCAGGGGATCGGGACAGTTCTATGGCTACACCTTC	CASRGSGQFYGYTF
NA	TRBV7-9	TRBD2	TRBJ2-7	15	TGTGCCAGCAGCTTATGGGCTAGCGGCTCCTACGAGCAGTACTTC	CASSLWASGSYEQYF
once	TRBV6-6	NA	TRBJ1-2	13	TGTGCCAGCAGTTTAGGCAGCCCTTATGGCTACACCTTC	CASSLGSPYGYTF
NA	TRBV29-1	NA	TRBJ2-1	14	TGCAGCTCCGAGGGGCAGGCAAAAAACAATGAGCAGTTCTTC	CSSEGQAKNNEQFF
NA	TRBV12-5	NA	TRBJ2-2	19	TGTGCTAGTGGTTTGGTACGGGGGGGACAGTGGGGAGATACCGGGGAGCTGTTTTTT	CASGLVRGGQWGDTGELFF
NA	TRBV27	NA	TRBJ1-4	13	TGTGCCAGCAGTACCGGGACGCGTGAAAAACTGTTTTTT	CASSTGTREKLFF
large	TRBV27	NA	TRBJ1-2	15	TGTGCCAGCACCCCTGGGGCAGGATCCATTTATGGCTACACCTTC	CASTPGAGSIYGYTF
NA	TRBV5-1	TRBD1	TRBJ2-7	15	TGCGCCAGCAGTTCCATGGGGACAGCTAAGTACGAGCAGTACTTC	CASSSMGTAKYEQYF
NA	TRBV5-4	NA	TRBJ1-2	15	TGTGCCAGCAGCGTGACCCTTCAGCTCAACTATGGCTACACCTTC	CASSVTLQLNYGYTF
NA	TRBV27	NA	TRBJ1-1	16	TGTGCCAGCAGTTCCGGGTGGGGAGGAGGGAACACTGAAGCTTTCTTT	CASSSGWGGGNTEAFF